These T cell receptor beta chains were read from a single sample in a study of blood T cell repertoires in COVID-19. Sequencing was performed with immunoSEQ multiplex PCR; in TCRdb, only in-frame clones are kept and a portion is missing. Here the sample spans fewer than 80,000 clones, about four fifths being singletons. The specimen was peripheral blood. The receptors originated from a woman at least 80 years old with acute or convalescent COVID-19. Both conserved end residues are part of each CDR3. A D gene is named only where the DNA matches it firmly. The size field is filled for only some rows; it gives once, few, many or a size class.

>.|.|TRBV18|TRBJ2-7
TGTGCCAGCTCACCTTCGGACACCTACGAGCAGTACTTC
CASSPSDTYEQYF
>medium-sized|TRBD1|TRBV5-4|TRBJ1-1
TGTGCCAGCAGCCTGGACAGGGAGTACACTGAAGCTTTCTTT
CASSLDREYTEAFF
>once|.|TRBV20-1|TRBJ2-6
TGCAGTGCTAGTGTCCAGGCGCTCTCTGGGGCCAACGTCCTGACTTTC
CSASVQALSGANVLTF
>.|TRBD2|TRBV7-9|TRBJ2-3
TGTGCCAGCAGCTTAGCCCGACTAGCGAGCACAGATACGCAGTATTTT
CASSLARLASTDTQYF
>.|TRBD1|TRBV6-5|TRBJ1-1
TGTGCCAGCAGCCAACAGGGGATTAGGGCTGAAGCTTTCTTT
CASSQQGIRAEAFF
>.|TRBD1|TRBV5-4|TRBJ2-2
TGTGCCACGACTTCGACAGGGGGCCACACCGGGGAGCTGTTTTTT
CATTSTGGHTGELFF
>.|TRBD1|TRBV2|TRBJ1-1
TGTGCCAGCACCCTGCGACAGGGGCCGAACACTGAAGCTTTCTTT
CASTLRQGPNTEAFF
>few|TRBD1|TRBV3-1/TRBV3-2|TRBJ2-2
TGTGCCAGCAGCCTACTCGGACAGGGGAACACCGGGGAGCTGTTTTTT
CASSLLGQGNTGELFF
>.|.|TRBV30|TRBJ1-2
TGTGCCTGGGGGGGCTTGGGCAAGAGCTATGGCTACACCTTC
CAWGGLGKSYGYTF
>.|TRBD1|TRBV19|TRBJ1-3
TGTGCCAGTAGTCCCCACCGGGACAGCTCTGGAAACACCATATATTTT
CASSPHRDSSGNTIYF
>.|TRBD1|TRBV5-4|TRBJ2-7
TGTGCCAGCAGCTCCCGGACAGGGGGTGTCTACGAGCAGTACTTC
CASSSRTGGVYEQYF
>.|TRBD2|TRBV6-1|TRBJ2-5
TGTGCCAGCAGTGAATTAGGACTAGCAAGACAAGAGACCCAGTACTTC
CASSELGLARQETQYF
>.|.|TRBV7-9|TRBJ2-6
TGTGCCAGCAGCTTAGTATATCAGGCTGGGGCCAACGTCCTGACTTTC
CASSLVYQAGANVLTF
>.|TRBD1|TRBV19|TRBJ1-1
TGTGCCAGTACCCCCGACAGGGGAAACACTGAAGCTTTCTTT
CASTPDRGNTEAFF
>.|.|TRBV7-8|TRBJ2-7
TGTGCCAGCAGCTTTGACACCGACTCCTACGAGCAGTACTTC
CASSFDTDSYEQYF
>once|TRBD2|TRBV3-1/TRBV3-2|TRBJ2-1
TGTGCCAGCAGCCAAGTTCACGGGGGAGGGCTAAATGAGCAGTTCTTC
CASSQVHGGGLNEQFF
>once|.|TRBV5-5|TRBJ1-2
TGTGCCAGCAGCCAGGGACTTTCAGGCATCAACTATGGCTACACCTTC
CASSQGLSGINYGYTF
>.|.|TRBV5-6|TRBJ2-3
TGTGCCAGCAGCGGGGACACGGAAGAAGATACGCAGTATTTT
CASSGDTEEDTQYF
>.|.|TRBV6-5|TRBJ1-1
TGTGCCAGCAGTTCCTCCTCGACAGGGAACACTGAAGCTTTCTTT
CASSSSSTGNTEAFF
>.|.|TRBV24-1|TRBJ2-4
TGTGCCACCACTCTAAGTGTTCTACTCGCCAAAAACATTCAGTACTTC
CATTLSVLLAKNIQYF
>.|.|TRBV2|TRBJ2-2
TGTGCCAGCAGTGACGGGGTAGCGGCGGGGGAGCTGTTTTTT
CASSDGVAAGELFF
>.|TRBD1|TRBV5-1|TRBJ1-4
TGCGCCAGCAGCTTGGAAGCCAGGGGGAATGAAAAACTGTTTTTT
CASSLEARGNEKLFF
>.|.|TRBV6-4|TRBJ2-7
TGTGCCAGCACGCGTAAGACAGCGTTCTCCTACGAGCAGTACTTC
CASTRKTAFSYEQYF
>.|.|TRBV27|TRBJ1-1
TGTGCCAGCAGACGGCTACAGGAGAACACTGAAGCTTTCTTT
CASRRLQENTEAFF
>.|TRBD2|TRBV2|TRBJ2-5
TGTGCCAGCATGCTACTAGCGGGGAACCAAGAGACCCAGTACTTC
CASMLLAGNQETQYF
>.|.|TRBV30|TRBJ1-2
TGTGCCTGGAGGGACAGTAACTATGGCTACACCTTC
CAWRDSNYGYTF
>.|.|TRBV5-1|TRBJ2-1
TGCGCCAGCAGCTGGGGCCCCGAGCAGTTCTTC
CASSWGPEQFF
>.|TRBD1|TRBV7-6|TRBJ1-4
TGTGCCAGCAGTCCCGGACAGGGACGGGAAAAACTGTTTTTT
CASSPGQGREKLFF
>.|.|TRBV5-1|TRBJ2-2
TGCGCCAGCAGCTTGACCACAGGTGACGCCGGGGAGCTGTTTTTT
CASSLTTGDAGELFF
>.|TRBD1|TRBV3-1/TRBV3-2|TRBJ1-1
TGTGCCAGCATAGACAGGGCCATAAACACTGAAGCTTTCTTT
CASIDRAINTEAFF
>.|.|TRBV14|TRBJ2-3
TGTGCCAGCAGCCAGGATAAAGGGGCAGATACGCAGTATTTT
CASSQDKGADTQYF
>.|TRBD1|TRBV6-5|TRBJ1-6
TGTGCCGGCAAGCTGACAGGGTATTATTCACCCCTCCACTTT
CAGKLTGYYSPLHF
>.|.|TRBV5-6|TRBJ1-1
TGTGCCAGCAGCTTGTATCAACAATCGAACACTGAAGCTTTCTTT
CASSLYQQSNTEAFF
>.|TRBD2|TRBV9|TRBJ2-1
TGTGCCAGCAGCCTCCACAGCGGGGGGGCCTACAATGAGCAGTTCTTC
CASSLHSGGAYNEQFF
>.|.|TRBV6-5|TRBJ1-1
TGTGCCAGCAGTTATTTTGGAGGGACTGAAGCTTTCTTT
CASSYFGGTEAFF